Sequencing of this T cell receptor (beta chain) was carried out in a study of T cell repertoires in cytomegalovirus infection. Turning to the study itself: Public TCR beta signature analysis indicated the presence of both CMV infection and matching HLA type. Study results and limitations: HLA-C-restricted CMV-specific TCR beta clonotypes prevailed in the ex vivo response. Of the TCR beta families, the public ones yielded a cumulative frequency that identified carriers of CMV plus the relevant HLA.

Each CDR3 protein is one row after TCRdb ran MiXCR on the reads. The sample lists roughly 230,000 distinct CDR3 sequences, roughly 6.5% seen once, with about 6.3% in the top ten. There are many counts of this clonotype. Its antigen is as yet unknown. This CDR3 has 14 residues. Germline V gene data show CDR1 as DFQATT and CDR2 as SNEGSKA (reference sequence). V lost 2 bases to trimming and J lost 4 bases; unmatched junction nucleotides: 8. The TCR was taken from a human donor in good health (CMV status not recorded). Some clones in this sample may be carry-over from other donors' samples. The V call is TRBV20-1, the J call TRBJ2-7, with 7 bases identical to TRBD1. The sample consisted of PBMCs. CDR3 DNA sequence: TGCAGTGCTAGAAACCTTTCACAGGGGTACGAGCAGTACTTC. It is translated as CSARNLSQGYEQYF.